The 32 T cell receptor beta chains below all came from one sample that was sequenced in a study of STAT5B mutations in CD4+ large granular lymphocyte leukemia (dated by TCRdb to between 2021 and 2024). Libraries were constructed by the immunoSEQ multiplex PCR assay. The clones in this table, taken by TCRdb from immuneACCESS, are in-frame only. Not every clone is retained; where verified, under half of the shortfall comes from an unresolved V gene, and the cause of the rest is unknown. The sample has approximately 20,000 clones on record, over 65% of them singletons. The ten largest clones take up over 25% of the sample. The sequenced material came from CD4+ T cells from blood buffy coats. These receptors came from a human donor in good health.

The J gene is TRBJ1-3, the V gene TRBV5-6; TRBD1 might be the D (5 bases). V dropped 1 base and J dropped 2 bases, with 10 bases sitting between them. The germline V gene has CDR1 SGHDT and CDR2 YYEEEE. The length of the CDR3 is 15 residues. The CDR3: CASSLLEGAGNTIYF. The CDR3 region has the DNA TGTGCCAGCAGCTTGCTAGAAGGGGCTGGAAACACCATATATTTT.

The chain joins TRBV9 to TRBJ2-1; 10 nucleotides agree with TRBD2. The J segment lost 8 bases and the V segment lost 3 bases, leaving 8 bases of the junction unmatched. The CDR3 length is 15 residues. The germline gives CDR1 SGDLS, CDR2 YYNGEE. The CDR3 DNA reads TGTGCCAGCAGCGCTAGCGGGGGCCCTTTTGATGAGCAGTTCTTC. This gives the protein CASSASGGPFDEQFF. The full variable domain, in which reference TRBV9 and TRBJ2-1 provide the parts outside the CDR3, is DSGVTQTPKHLITATGQRVTLRCSPRSGDLSVYWYQQSLDQGLQFLIQYYNGEERAKGNILERFSAQQFPDLHSELNLSSLELGDSALYFCASSASGGPFDEQFFGPGTRLTVL.

The chain carries TRBV11-2 and TRBJ1-2; no firm D call. Deletions cut 1 base from V and 5 bases from J, with 8 bases between. CDR1 SGHAT and CDR2 FQNNGV come from the germline V gene. The CDR3 runs 13 residues. The CDR3 DNA is TGTGCCAGCAGCTTAGGGGAGTCGTATGGCTACACCTTC. Protein product: CASSLGESYGYTF.

Worth noting for this clone: The junction and the germline gene differ at one end; a read error may be behind it. The same CDR3 also results from other DNA sequences found in this sample. J is TRBJ2-7 and V is TRBV14; TRBD2 matches 8 bases. The CDR3 totals 16 residues. Per germline, CDR1 SGHDN and CDR2 FVKESK. This chain's CDR3 is CASSHKAGAGPGEQYF. DNA for the CDR3: TGCGCCAGCAGCCATAAAGCGGGAGCGGGGCCAGGCGAGCAGTACTTC. Filled out from reference TRBV14 and TRBJ2-7, the complete variable domain reads EAGVTQFPSHSVIEKGQTVTLRCDPISGHDNLYWYRRVMGKEIKFLLHFVKESKQDESGMPNNRFLAERTGGTYSTLKVQPAELEDSGVYFCASSHKAGAGPGEQYFGPGTRLTVT.

The chain couples TRBV11-1 to TRBJ2-3; D remains unclear. Looked up from germline, CDR1 is SGHAT and CDR2 is FQDESV (reference sequence). Trimming pared 3 bases from V and 2 bases from J, leaving 9 bases between. The CDR3 sequence is 14 residues long. CDR3 amino acids: CASSFYANTDTQYF. In DNA, the CDR3 is TGTGCCAGCAGCTTTTACGCAAACACAGATACGCAGTATTTT.

The chain uses TRBV5-1 and TRBJ1-3; D is perhaps TRBD1 (5 bases). V was pared by 4 bases and J by 1 base, with 15 bases between. The CDR3 extends over 16 amino acids. The germline gives CDR1 SGHRS, CDR2 YFSETQ. The CDR3 coding sequence is TGCGCCAGCAGCCGGGACCTCTCAGTGTCTGGAAACACCATATATTTT. It codes for CASSRDLSVSGNTIYF.

In the case of this clone: The junction departs from germline at one end; a sequencing error may be responsible. This chain uses TRBV15 with TRBJ2-2; tentatively, D is TRBD1 (6 bases). The CDR3 spans 14 residues. The germline V gene has CDR1 LNHNV and CDR2 YYDKDF (reference sequence). CDR3 DNA: TGTGCCACTAGCAAAGGGGGGAACACCGGGGAGCTGTTTTTT. Protein sequence: CATSKGGNTGELFF.

V gene TRBV6-6 combines with J gene TRBJ2-7; 7 nucleotides align to TRBD1. CDR3 length: 14 residues. CDR1 and CDR2 (germline): MNHNY, SVGAGI (reference sequence). The trim removed 2 bases at V and 7 bases at J, leaving 8 bases unmatched. The CDR3 sequence: CASSYADRVEEQYF. CDR3 coding DNA: TGTGCCAGCAGTTACGCCGACAGGGTAGAGGAGCAGTACTTC.

In its sample, this clone was seen once. V and J are TRBV4-3 and TRBJ2-7; 8 bases fit TRBD1. The CDR3 is 13 amino acids. Germline CDR1 reads LGHNA; CDR2 reads YSLEER. The trim removed 1 base at V and 4 bases at J, leaving 0 bases unmatched. The CDR3 sequence is CASSQGTGYEQYF. The CDR3 DNA sequence: TGCGCCAGCAGCCAAGGGACAGGGTACGAGCAGTACTTC.

This clone has just a few counts. The chain uses TRBV6-5 and TRBJ2-5; 13 bases fit TRBD2. J gave up 5 bases and V 5 bases, and 5 bases lay outside the gene matches. The CDR3 is 15 residues long. Per the germline V gene, CDR1 is MNHEY and CDR2 is SVGAGI. In DNA form, the CDR3 reads TGTGCCAGCAGTAAGGGACTAGCGGGATTGGAGACCCAGTACTTC. Encoded protein: CASSKGLAGLETQYF.

The chain recombines TRBV4-3 with TRBJ2-7; a weak D match, TRBD2 (6 bases). The CDR3 runs to 14 residues. Deletions cut 0 bases from V and 4 bases from J, with 10 bases between. Germline V lookup: CDR1 LGHNA, CDR2 YSLEER. CDR3 amino acids: CASSQERGRYEQYF. DNA for the CDR3: TGCGCCAGCAGCCAAGAACGTGGGAGGTACGAGCAGTACTTC.

The chain recombines TRBV5-6 with TRBJ2-5, with TRBD1 identical over 8 bases. V shed 3 bases and J 2 bases; nucleotides not matched to a gene: 15. The CDR3 is 18 residues long. CDR1 and CDR2 from the germline V gene are SGHDT and YYEEEE. CDR3 in amino acids: CASSSLLSGGRGQETQYF. CDR3 bases: TGTGCCAGCAGCTCCCTACTCTCAGGGGGCCGGGGACAAGAGACCCAGTACTTC.

The chain couples TRBV4-1 to TRBJ2-1; 10 positions agree with TRBD2. With V trimmed by 1 base and J by 5 bases, 11 bases remained unmatched. CDR3 length: 18 residues. In germline, CDR1 is MGHRA, CDR2 YSYEKL. The CDR3 spells CASSQVDLGLAAHNEQFF. The CDR3 DNA is TGCGCCAGCAGCCAAGTCGATCTAGGACTAGCGGCCCACAATGAGCAGTTCTTC.

This clone was seen more than once but under ten times. J is TRBJ1-1 and V is TRBV5-4; 8 bases agree with TRBD1. This CDR3 is 15 amino acids long. Germline CDR1 and CDR2: SGHNT and YYREEE (reference sequence). J gave up 0 bases and V 3 bases, and 4 bases lay outside the gene matches. The CDR3 region is CASSSSTGVNTEAFF. The DNA of the CDR3 is TGTGCCAGCAGCTCCTCGACAGGGGTGAACACTGAAGCTTTCTTT.

This chain links TRBV5-4 with TRBJ2-3; 7 bases match TRBD2. The germline CDR1 and CDR2 sequences are SGHNT and YYREEE (reference sequence). V dropped 3 bases and J dropped 2; count of bases not matched to a gene: 6. The CDR3 contains 15 residues. The CDR3 region is CASSSSSGDTDTQYF. CDR3 DNA sequence: TGTGCCAGCAGCTCATCTAGCGGTGACACAGATACGCAGTATTTT. The full variable domain, in which reference TRBV5-4 and TRBJ2-3 provide the parts outside the CDR3, is ETGVTQSPTHLIKTRGQQVTLRCSSQSGHNTVSWYQQALGQGPQFIFQYYREEENGRGNFPPRFSGLQFPNYSSELNVNALELDDSALYLCASSSSSGDTDTQYFGPGTRLTVL.

The gene calls are TRBV6-6 and TRBJ2-7, with 7 nucleotides matching TRBD2. Trimming removed 5 bases from V and 2 bases from J; junction bases left unmatched: 6. CDR1 is MNHNY, CDR2 SVGAGI, per germline (reference sequence). The CDR3 has 14 amino acids. CDR3 residues: CASSGGGTPYEQYF. The CDR3 nucleotides are TGTGCCAGCAGTGGGGGGGGGACGCCCTACGAGCAGTACTTC.

The rearrangement joins TRBV7-8 to TRBJ1-2, with 7 bases fitting TRBD1. The CDR3 spans 14 residues. The V gene's germline CDR1 is SGHVS and CDR2 FQNEAQ. J lost 7 bases, V lost 1 base, and 6 bases had no gene match. DNA of the CDR3: TGTGCCAGCAGCTTAGACAGGGGTATCTCTGGCTACACCTTC. Translation gives CASSLDRGISGYTF. Based on the CDR3 plus reference TRBV7-8 and TRBJ1-2, the full variable domain is GAGVSQSPRYKVAKRGQDVALRCDPISGHVSLFWYQQALGQGPEFLTYFQNEAQLDKSGLPSDRFFAERPEGSVSTLKIQRTQQEDSAVYLCASSLDRGISGYTFGSGTRLTVV.

The chain recombines TRBV5-1 with TRBJ1-1, with 8 bases identical to TRBD1. Trimming removed 1 base from V and 5 bases from J; junction bases left unmatched: 7. Looked up from germline, CDR1 is SGHRS and CDR2 is YFSETQ. The CDR3 is made up of 15 amino acids. The CDR3 loop is CASSLTNRGTTEAFF. CDR3 bases: TGCGCCAGCAGCTTGACTAACAGGGGGACTACTGAAGCTTTCTTT.

The CDR3 nucleotides are TGTGCCATCAGCGACAGCGAACACGGTGAAGCTTTCTTT. Its translation: CAISDSEHGEAFF. The chain recombines TRBV10-3 with TRBJ1-1; weak D call: TRBD1 (5 bases). V lost 6 bases and J 7 bases, leaving 15 bases between the germline ends. Germline CDR1 and CDR2: ENHRY and SYGVKD. The CDR3 is 13 amino acids.

This clone occurred a few times. V gene TRBV6-5 combines with J gene TRBJ1-1; the D gene is possibly TRBD1 (6 bases). Between the trimmed V and J ends, which lost 6 bases and 8 bases, there was a span of 16 bases. This CDR3 region has 13 residues. The germline V gene encodes CDR1 MNHEY and CDR2 SVGAGI. This chain's CDR3 is CASRSNAGAEAFF. CDR3 coding DNA: TGTGCCAGCAGGTCCAACGCAGGGGCCGAAGCTTTCTTT.

Note on this clone: At one of its ends the junction is not consistent with the germline gene, which may arise from a read error. The genes are TRBV6-1 and TRBJ1-5; D is undetermined. The CDR3 is 16 residues long. Germline V CDR1 and CDR2: MNHNS, SASEGT. CDR3 nucleotide sequence: TGTGCCATCAGTGAAAAAGGGCTAAGAACGAATCAGCCCCAGCATTTT. This translates into CAISEKGLRTNQPQHF.

This chain uses TRBV14 with TRBJ2-5; D is possibly TRBD2 (6 bases). Germline V gives CDR1 SGHDN, CDR2 FVKESK. V was trimmed by 10 bases and J by 11 bases, leaving 23 bases between them. This CDR3 comprises 13 residues. CDR3 loop: CATSIHLTGEQYF. In DNA, the CDR3 is TGTGCCACTAGTATTCACTTAACGGGAGAGCAGTACTTC.

In its sample, this clone was seen a few times. In DNA, the CDR3 is TGTGCCAGCAGCCCTCCAGGGAATCAGCCCCAGCATTTT. Translation: CASSPPGNQPQHF. V usage is TRBV7-9 and J usage is TRBJ1-5; the D gene is possibly TRBD1 (5 bases). Germline lookup yields CDR1 SEHNR and CDR2 FQNEAQ (reference sequence). V was clipped by 5 bases and J by 4 bases, with 9 bases between them. The CDR3 totals 13 residues.

The J gene is TRBJ1-5, the V gene TRBV7-9; D is ambiguous. Germline CDR1 reads SEHNR; CDR2 reads FQNEAQ (reference sequence). V lost 3 bases and J 4 bases, leaving 7 bases between the germline ends. CDR3 size: 13 residues. The CDR3 here is CASSFSGNQPQHF. Here the CDR3 DNA reads TGTGCCAGCAGCTTCTCCGGGAATCAGCCCCAGCATTTT.

The chain joins TRBV6-5 to TRBJ2-1, with 9 bases that match TRBD2. Losses at the gene ends were 0 bases for V and 7 bases for J; bases not matched to a gene: 7. The CDR3 loop spans 16 amino acids. Germline V lookup: CDR1 MNHEY, CDR2 SVGAGI. CDR3 amino acids: CASSYSGVAGENEQFF. DNA of the CDR3: TGTGCCAGCAGTTACTCGGGGGTAGCGGGAGAAAATGAGCAGTTCTTC.

The V call is TRBV10-2, the J call TRBJ2-1; TRBD2 matches 9 bases. The junction had 3 bases not matched to a gene; V was cut back by 3 bases and J by 9 bases. The CDR3 runs to 13 residues. Germline V gene sequence: CDR1 WSHSY, CDR2 SAAADI. This CDR3 reads CASSEVREGEQFF. The CDR3, as DNA: TGCGCCAGCAGTGAAGTGCGGGAGGGTGAGCAGTTCTTC.

The chain is built from TRBV19 and TRBJ1-4; D remains unclear. Trimming pared 1 base from V and 5 bases from J, leaving 11 bases between. Per germline, CDR1 LNHDA and CDR2 SQIVND (reference sequence). This CDR3 is 15 amino acids long. As DNA, the CDR3 is TGTGCCAGTAGTATAGCGGCGGGTGTAAATGAAAAACTGTTTTTT. Translating it yields CASSIAAGVNEKLFF.

This chain links TRBV9 with TRBJ2-5; TRBD1 aligns across 7 bases. From germline, CDR1 is SGDLS and CDR2 YYNGEE. The CDR3 loop spans 14 amino acids. The V and J ends lost 2 bases and 2 bases, in that order; junction bases with no gene match: 3. DNA of the CDR3: TGTGCCAGCAGCGTCTCGACAGGGCAAGAGACCCAGTACTTC. Its translation: CASSVSTGQETQYF.

This clone was recorded only once. The chain couples TRBV29-1 to TRBJ1-2; D not resolved. V was cut by 3 bases and J by 4 bases, with 9 bases left in between. Germline CDR1 SQVTM, CDR2 ANQGSEA. The CDR3 has 12 residues. As DNA, the CDR3 is TGCAGCGTTGAGCGGGAGAGCTATGGCTACACCTTC. This translates into CSVERESYGYTF. Supplemented by reference TRBV29-1 and TRBJ1-2, the full variable domain reads SAVISQKPSRDICQRGTSLTIQCQVDSQVTMMFWYRQQPGQSLTLIATANQGSEATYESGFVIDKFPISRPNLTFSTLTVSNMSPEDSSIYLCSVERESYGYTFGSGTRLTVV.

The chain joins TRBV9 to TRBJ1-5; D is unresolved. Germline V lookup: CDR1 SGDLS, CDR2 YYNGEE. The CDR3 has 14 residues. V lost 0 bases, J lost 7 bases, and 11 bases lay in between. CDR3 amino acids: CASSVDPGGQPQHF. For the CDR3, the DNA is TGTGCCAGCAGCGTAGATCCCGGAGGACAGCCCCAGCATTTT.

The V gene is TRBV7-2, the J gene TRBJ2-5; D may be TRBD2 (7 bases). From germline, CDR1 is SGHTA and CDR2 FQGNSA. The length of the CDR3 is 13 residues. V was trimmed by 9 bases and J by 5 bases, leaving 16 bases between them. CDR3 DNA sequence: TGTGCCAGTAGGGGGGGGGCCCGGGAGACCCAGTACTTC. It translates to CASRGGARETQYF. Supplemented by reference TRBV7-2 and TRBJ2-5, the full variable domain reads GAGVSQSPSNKVTEKGKDVELRCDPISGHTALYWYRQSLGQGLEFLIYFQGNSAPDKSGLPSDRFSAERTGGSVSTLTIQRTQQEDSAVYLCASRGGARETQYFGPGTRLLVL.

The chain has TRBV12-5 and TRBJ2-3; possible D gene TRBD2, 6 bases. Germline V lookup: CDR1 LGHNT, CDR2 FRNRAP. Trimming removed 1 base at V and 0 bases at J, with 11 bases between. CDR3 size: 16 residues. CDR3 in amino acids: CASGLAYGTSTDTQYF. The DNA of the CDR3 is TGTGCTAGTGGTTTGGCCTACGGGACTAGCACAGATACGCAGTATTTT. Looking up the rest from reference TRBV12-5 and TRBJ2-3 gives the full variable domain: DARVTQTPRHKVTEMGQEVTMRCQPILGHNTVFWYRQTMMQGLELLAYFRNRAPLDDSGMPKDRFSAEMPDATLATLKIQPSEPRDSAVYFCASGLAYGTSTDTQYFGPGTRLTVL.